Below are 17 T cell receptor beta chains sequenced from a single sample in a study of identical twins. TCRdb reprocessed the 5' RACE reads via MiXCR and lists one record per CDR3 protein. There are around 470,000 distinct CDR3 sequences in the sample; 11% to 15% occur only once, and 0.4% to 0.55% lies in the top ten. These data also featured in a second study, about yellow fever vaccine responses in identical twins.

Sequences were obtained from CD4+ T cells sorted from blood. These receptors were taken from a woman aged 18 to 35 in good health.

The table lists this clonotype with many counts. For the CDR3, the DNA is TGTGCCAGCAGTTTGACTGGGACGGTCCCTTTGCCCCAGCATTTT. Its translation: CASSLTGTVPLPQHF. This chain connects TRBV12-3 or TRBV12-4 to TRBJ1-5; perhaps TRBD1 as D (5 bases). Trimming stripped 3 bases from V and 9 bases from J, with 18 bases between. This CDR3 is 15 amino acids long.

The chain recombines TRBV6-2 or TRBV6-3 with TRBJ2-3, with 15 bases that match TRBD2. This CDR3 comprises 18 residues. The V gene's germline CDR1 is MNHEY and CDR2 SVGEGT. Trimming took 5 bases from V and 2 from J; bases not matched to a gene: 8. CDR3 sequence reads: CASSRSGTSGGSTDTQYF. Written as DNA, the CDR3 is TGTGCCAGCAGTAGGTCCGGGACTAGCGGGGGGTCCACAGATACGCAGTATTTT.

This clonotype was seen a few times. This chain uses TRBV6-5 with TRBJ2-7; 9 nucleotides match TRBD1. This CDR3 is built from 15 residues. The V gene end was trimmed by 2 bases and the J gene end by 1 base; junction bases not matched to a gene: 3. The germline CDR1 and CDR2 sequences are MNHEY and SVGAGI. The CDR3 sequence is CASSYRGQGSYEQYF. Here the CDR3 DNA reads TGTGCCAGCAGTTACCGAGGACAGGGGTCCTACGAGCAGTACTTC.

This clonotype was counted between two and nine times. The rearrangement uses TRBV27 and TRBJ1-5, with D hard to call. This CDR3 contains 14 residues. Trimming stripped 5 bases from V and 0 bases from J, with 8 bases between. CDR1 MNHEY and CDR2 SMNVEV come from the germline V gene (reference sequence). CDR3 sequence: CASSPQVSNQPQHF. In DNA form, the CDR3 reads TGTGCCAGCAGTCCCCAGGTTAGCAATCAGCCCCAGCATTTT.

The chain links TRBV7-2 to TRBJ2-1; TRBD2 might be the D (5 bases). The length of the CDR3 is 16 residues. V lost 1 base and J lost 7, with 17 bases in between. CDR1 and CDR2 (germline): SGHTA, FQGNSA. The CDR3 loop reads CASSLVTRGLRNEQFF. For the CDR3, the DNA is TGTGCCAGCAGCTTAGTTACTAGAGGTCTAAGGAATGAGCAGTTCTTC.

CDR3 amino acids: CAWSGTDTQYF. Here the CDR3 DNA reads TGTGCCTGGAGTGGGACAGATACGCAGTATTTT. The V gene is TRBV30, the J gene TRBJ2-3; D not certain. Trimming removed 1 base from V and 3 bases from J, with 2 bases in between. This CDR3 is 11 amino acids long. From germline, CDR1 is GTSNPN and CDR2 SVGIG (reference sequence).

This clonotype was counted only a few times. The chain joins TRBV27 to TRBJ2-2; 7 bases align to TRBD1. CDR1 and CDR2 from the germline V gene are MNHEY and SMNVEV (reference sequence). The CDR3 runs to 17 residues. Trimming cost V 2 bases and J 3 bases; bases outside gene matches: 9. The chain's CDR3 is CASSLGGQLGHTGELFF. DNA of the CDR3: TGTGCCAGCAGTTTAGGGGGACAGCTCGGACACACCGGGGAGCTGTTTTTT.

This clonotype was observed many times. The V call is TRBV2, the J call TRBJ1-6; D unclear. Looked up from germline, CDR1 is SNHLY and CDR2 is FYNNEI. This CDR3 is 14 amino acids long. Trimming cost V 4 bases and J 7 bases, with 11 bases left between them. Here the CDR3 reads CASSADGINSPLHF. The CDR3 region has the DNA TGTGCCAGCAGTGCGGACGGGATAAATTCACCCCTCCACTTT. Drawing the rest from reference TRBV2 and TRBJ1-6, the complete variable domain is EPEVTQTPSHQVTQMGQEVILRCVPISNHLYFYWYRQILGQKVEFLVSFYNNEISEKSEIFDDQFSVERPDGSNFTLKIRSTKLEDSAMYFCASSADGINSPLHFGNGTRLTVT.

The J gene is TRBJ2-1, the V gene TRBV5-1, with 9 bases fitting TRBD2. The CDR3 is 16 residues long. Per the germline V gene, CDR1 is SGHRS and CDR2 is YFSETQ. The V gene end was trimmed by 0 bases and the J gene end by 2 bases; junction bases not matched to a gene: 3. The CDR3: CASSLGERGAYNEQFF. CDR3 DNA: TGCGCCAGCAGCTTGGGGGAGCGGGGGGCCTACAATGAGCAGTTCTTC.

This clonotype was found a few times. The rearrangement joins TRBV3-1 to TRBJ2-7; no firm D call. Germline CDR1 LGHDT, CDR2 YNNKEL (reference sequence). This CDR3 comprises 14 residues. The ends were cut back, 0 bases at V and 7 bases at J, with 13 bases in the middle. DNA of the CDR3: TGTGCCAGCAGCCAAGACCGACGGACGCGAGAGCAGTACTTC. Its protein product is CASSQDRRTREQYF.

This clonotype has only a few counts. The chain combines TRBV3-1 with TRBJ1-1, with D uncertain. The V gene lost 5 bases and the J gene lost 4 bases, with 8 bases spanning the gap. The CDR3 consists of 12 residues. Germline values: CDR1 LGHDT, CDR2 YNNKEL (reference sequence). The chain's CDR3 is CASSSYGTEAFF. The CDR3 DNA reads as TGTGCCAGCAGCTCGTATGGCACTGAAGCTTTCTTT.

This rearrangement joins TRBV7-2 to TRBJ2-3; TRBD1 is a possible D gene (6 bases). The CDR3 runs 16 residues. Looked up from germline, CDR1 is SGHTA and CDR2 is FQGNSA. The ends were cut back, 4 bases at V and 3 bases at J, with 17 bases in the middle. CDR3 sequence: CASSSPGPTGTDTQYF. The CDR3 coding sequence is TGTGCCAGCAGCTCTCCGGGACCCACAGGGACAGATACGCAGTATTTT.

The V and J genes are TRBV3-1 and TRBJ2-1; no reliable D call. Deletions cut 0 bases from V and 13 bases from J, with 10 bases between. Per germline, CDR1 LGHDT and CDR2 YNNKEL (reference sequence). This CDR3 comprises 12 residues. The CDR3 sequence is CASSQDASLQFF. In DNA form, the CDR3 reads TGTGCCAGCAGCCAAGATGCTAGTCTACAGTTCTTC.

The rearrangement joins TRBV12-3 or TRBV12-4 to TRBJ2-5; 12 bases are shared with TRBD2. The V segment lost 7 bases and the J segment 5 bases; nucleotides outside the gene matches: 8. This CDR3 contains 15 residues. The CDR3 DNA reads TGTGCCAGCACCGCCCGACTAGCGGGAGATGAGACCCAGTACTTC. This sequence encodes CASTARLAGDETQYF.

Note on this clonotype: Mismatch with germline at one junction end may stem from a read error. The chain couples TRBV5-1 to TRBJ2-2; D may be TRBD2 (6 bases). The CDR3 runs 15 residues. Germline assignment: CDR1 SGHRS and CDR2 YFSETQ. CDR3 DNA: TGCGCCAGCAGCTTGTTGATGGAGGGGTACGGGGGGCTGTTTTTT. Translating gives CASSLLMEGYGGLFF.

This clonotype was detected a few times. The CDR3 region is CASSPIDPNYGYTF. The CDR3 DNA reads as TGTGCCAGCAGCCCCATAGACCCTAACTATGGCTACACCTTC. J is TRBJ1-2 and V is TRBV9; the D is unclear. The CDR3 consists of 14 residues. Trimming removed 4 bases at V and 0 bases at J, with 10 bases between. CDR1 SGDLS and CDR2 YYNGEE come from the germline V gene.

This clonotype was seen only a few times. V is TRBV6-1 and J is TRBJ2-1, with 10 bases fitting TRBD1. V dropped 6 bases and J dropped 8; count of bases not matched to a gene: 4. The CDR3 length is 13 residues. From germline, CDR1 is MNHNS and CDR2 SASEGT. CDR3 DNA sequence: TGTGCCAGCAGCTGGGACAGGGGAGATGAGCAGTTCTTC. Its protein product is CASSWDRGDEQFF.